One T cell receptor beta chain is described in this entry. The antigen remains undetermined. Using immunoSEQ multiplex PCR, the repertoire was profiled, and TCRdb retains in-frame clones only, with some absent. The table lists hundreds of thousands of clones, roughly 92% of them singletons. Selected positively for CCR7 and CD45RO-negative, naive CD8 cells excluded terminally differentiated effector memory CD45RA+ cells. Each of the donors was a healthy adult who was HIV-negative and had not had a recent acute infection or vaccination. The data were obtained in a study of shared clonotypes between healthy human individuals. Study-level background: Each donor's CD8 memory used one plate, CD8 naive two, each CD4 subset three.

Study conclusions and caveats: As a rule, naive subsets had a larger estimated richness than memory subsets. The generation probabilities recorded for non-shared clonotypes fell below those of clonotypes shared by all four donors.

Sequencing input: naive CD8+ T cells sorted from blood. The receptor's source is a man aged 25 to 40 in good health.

CDR3 coding DNA: TGCAGCGGACTAGACGGCTACGAGCAGTACTTC. This translates into CSGLDGYEQYF. The rearrangement joins TRBV29-1 to TRBJ2-7; maybe TRBD2 (6 bases). V was pared by 7 bases and J by 3 bases, with 10 bases between. There are 11 residues in the CDR3. The germline gives CDR1 SQVTM, CDR2 ANQGSEA.